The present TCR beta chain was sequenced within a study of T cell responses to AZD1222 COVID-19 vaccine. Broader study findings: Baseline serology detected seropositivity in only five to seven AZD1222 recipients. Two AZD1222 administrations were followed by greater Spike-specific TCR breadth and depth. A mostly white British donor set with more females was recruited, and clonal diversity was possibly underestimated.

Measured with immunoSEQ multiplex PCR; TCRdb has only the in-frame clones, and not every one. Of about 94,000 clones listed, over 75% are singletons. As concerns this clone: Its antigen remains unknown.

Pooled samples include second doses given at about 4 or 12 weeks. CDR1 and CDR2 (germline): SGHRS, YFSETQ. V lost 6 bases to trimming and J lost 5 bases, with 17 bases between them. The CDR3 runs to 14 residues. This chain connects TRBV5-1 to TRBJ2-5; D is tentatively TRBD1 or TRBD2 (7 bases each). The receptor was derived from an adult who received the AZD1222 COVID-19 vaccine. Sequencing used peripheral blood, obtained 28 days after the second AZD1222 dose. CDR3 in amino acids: CASNPGGAGETQYF. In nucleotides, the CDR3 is TGCGCCAGCAACCCAGGGGGGGCGGGCGAGACCCAGTACTTC. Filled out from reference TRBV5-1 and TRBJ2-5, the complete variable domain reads KAGVTQTPRYLIKTRGQQVTLSCSPISGHRSVSWYQQTPGQGLQFLFEYFSETQRNKGNFPGRFSGRQFSNSRSEMNVSTLELGDSALYLCASNPGGAGETQYFGPGTRLLVL.